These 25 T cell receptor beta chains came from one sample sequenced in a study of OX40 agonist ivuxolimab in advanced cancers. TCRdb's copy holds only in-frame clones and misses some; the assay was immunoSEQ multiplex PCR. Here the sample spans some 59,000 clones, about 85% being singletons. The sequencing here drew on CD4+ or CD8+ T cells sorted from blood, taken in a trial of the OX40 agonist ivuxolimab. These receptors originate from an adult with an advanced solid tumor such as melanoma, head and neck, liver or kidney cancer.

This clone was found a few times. This CDR3 is CASSLFGTAAKNIQYF. The CDR3 DNA follows: TGTGCCAGCAGCTTATTTGGGACCGCAGCCAAAAACATTCAGTACTTC. V and J are TRBV7-8 and TRBJ2-4; D may be TRBD1 or TRBD2 (5 bases each). The CDR3 is 16 residues long. Trimming shortened V by 2 bases and J by 0 bases, and 11 bases separated the two germline ends. From germline, CDR1 is SGHVS and CDR2 FQNEAQ.

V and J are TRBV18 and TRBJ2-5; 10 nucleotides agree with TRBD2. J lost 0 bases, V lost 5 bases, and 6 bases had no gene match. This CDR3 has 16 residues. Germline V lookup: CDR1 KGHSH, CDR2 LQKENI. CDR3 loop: CASSLGLAAYQETQYF. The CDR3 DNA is TGTGCCAGCTCATTAGGACTAGCGGCGTACCAAGAGACCCAGTACTTC.

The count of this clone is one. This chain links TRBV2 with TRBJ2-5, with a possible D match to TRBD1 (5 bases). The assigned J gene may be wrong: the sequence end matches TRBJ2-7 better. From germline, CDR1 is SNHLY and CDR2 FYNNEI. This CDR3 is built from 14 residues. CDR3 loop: CASRPVSGRTEQYF. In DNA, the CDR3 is TGTGCCAGCAGGCCCGTATCAGGGCGCACCGAGCAGTACTTC.

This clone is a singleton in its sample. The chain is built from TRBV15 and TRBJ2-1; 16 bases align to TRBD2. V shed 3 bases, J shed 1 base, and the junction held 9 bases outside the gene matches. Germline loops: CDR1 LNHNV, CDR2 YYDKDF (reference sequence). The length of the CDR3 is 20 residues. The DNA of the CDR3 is TGTGCCACCAGCAGGAGGGGGACTAGCGGGAGGGCCGGTTCCTACAATGAGCAGTTCTTC. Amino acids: CATSRRGTSGRAGSYNEQFF.

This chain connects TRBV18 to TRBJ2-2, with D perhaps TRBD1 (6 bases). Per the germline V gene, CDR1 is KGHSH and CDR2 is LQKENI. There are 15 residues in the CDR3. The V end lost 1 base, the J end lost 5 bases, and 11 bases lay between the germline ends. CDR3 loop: CASSPQTGRTGELFF. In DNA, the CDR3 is TGTGCCAGCTCACCACAAACAGGGCGGACCGGGGAGCTGTTTTTT.

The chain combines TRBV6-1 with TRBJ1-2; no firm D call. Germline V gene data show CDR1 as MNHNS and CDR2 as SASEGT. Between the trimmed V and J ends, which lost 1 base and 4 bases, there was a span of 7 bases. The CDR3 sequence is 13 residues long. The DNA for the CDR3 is TGTGCCAGCAGTGAAGTCTGGGGCTATGGCTACACCTTC. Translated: CASSEVWGYGYTF.

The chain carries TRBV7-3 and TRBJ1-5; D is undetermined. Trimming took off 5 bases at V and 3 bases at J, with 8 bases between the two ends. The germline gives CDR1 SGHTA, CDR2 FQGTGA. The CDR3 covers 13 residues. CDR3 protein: CASSEGPNQPQHF. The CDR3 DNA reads TGTGCCAGCAGCGAGGGCCCCAATCAGCCCCAGCATTTT.

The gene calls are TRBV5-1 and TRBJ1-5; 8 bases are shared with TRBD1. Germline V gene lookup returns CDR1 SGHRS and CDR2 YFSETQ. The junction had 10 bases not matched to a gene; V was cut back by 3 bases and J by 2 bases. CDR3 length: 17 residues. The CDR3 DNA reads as TGCGCCAGCAGCTCGCAGGGCAGGGGGCAGGGCAATCAGCCCCAGCATTTT. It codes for CASSSQGRGQGNQPQHF.

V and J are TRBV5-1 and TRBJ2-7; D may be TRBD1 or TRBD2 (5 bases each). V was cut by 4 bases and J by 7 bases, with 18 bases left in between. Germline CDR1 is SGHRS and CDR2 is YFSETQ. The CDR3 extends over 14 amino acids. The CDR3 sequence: CASSRLSQESEQYF. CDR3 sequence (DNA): TGCGCCAGCAGCCGACTATCACAGGAATCGGAGCAGTACTTC.

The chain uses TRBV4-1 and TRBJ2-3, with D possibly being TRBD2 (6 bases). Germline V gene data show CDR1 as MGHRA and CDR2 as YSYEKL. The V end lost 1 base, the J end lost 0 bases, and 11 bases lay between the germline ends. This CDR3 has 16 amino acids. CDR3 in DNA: TGCGCCAGCAGCCAAGGGTGGGGGGTTAGCACAGATACGCAGTATTTT. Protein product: CASSQGWGVSTDTQYF.

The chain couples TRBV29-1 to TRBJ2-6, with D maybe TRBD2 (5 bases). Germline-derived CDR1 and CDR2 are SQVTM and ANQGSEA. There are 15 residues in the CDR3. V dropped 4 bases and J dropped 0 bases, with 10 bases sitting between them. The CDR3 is CSVVLGSSGANVLTF. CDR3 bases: TGCAGCGTTGTTTTAGGGAGCTCTGGGGCCAACGTCCTGACTTTC.

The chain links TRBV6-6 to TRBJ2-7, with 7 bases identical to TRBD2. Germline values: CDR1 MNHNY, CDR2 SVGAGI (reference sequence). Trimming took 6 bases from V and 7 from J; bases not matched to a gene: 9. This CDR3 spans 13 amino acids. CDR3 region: CASRAREFGEQYF. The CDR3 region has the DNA TGTGCCAGCAGAGCGCGGGAGTTCGGGGAGCAGTACTTC.

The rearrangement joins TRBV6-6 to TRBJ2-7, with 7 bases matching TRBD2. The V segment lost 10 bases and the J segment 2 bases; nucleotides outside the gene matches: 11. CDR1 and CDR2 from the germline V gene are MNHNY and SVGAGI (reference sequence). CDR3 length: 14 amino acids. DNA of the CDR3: TGTGCCATCCGAAGGTCTAGCGGTCCCTACGAGCAGTACTTC. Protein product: CAIRRSSGPYEQYF.

The chain's CDR3 is CASSWGQGEQYF. CDR3 bases: TGTGCCAGTAGCTGGGGTCAGGGCGAGCAGTACTTC. The J gene is TRBJ2-7, the V gene TRBV19; weak D call: TRBD1 (5 bases). This CDR3 comprises 12 residues. Germline-derived CDR1 and CDR2 are LNHDA and SQIVND (reference sequence). The germline V and J ends were trimmed by 6 bases and 6 bases, with 12 bases remaining between them.

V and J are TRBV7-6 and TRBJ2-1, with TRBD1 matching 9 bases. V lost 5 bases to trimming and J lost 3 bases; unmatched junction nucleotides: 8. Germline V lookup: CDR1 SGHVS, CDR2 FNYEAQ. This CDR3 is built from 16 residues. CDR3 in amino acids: CASSPQPGQGYNEQFF. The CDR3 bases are TGTGCCAGCAGCCCCCAACCGGGACAGGGCTACAATGAGCAGTTCTTC.

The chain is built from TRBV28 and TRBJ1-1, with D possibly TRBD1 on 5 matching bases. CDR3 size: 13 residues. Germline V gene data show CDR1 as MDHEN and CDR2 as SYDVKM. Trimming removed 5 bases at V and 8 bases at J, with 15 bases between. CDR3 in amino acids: CASSPRGQIEAFF. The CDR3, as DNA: TGTGCCAGCAGTCCAAGGGGCCAAATAGAAGCTTTCTTT.

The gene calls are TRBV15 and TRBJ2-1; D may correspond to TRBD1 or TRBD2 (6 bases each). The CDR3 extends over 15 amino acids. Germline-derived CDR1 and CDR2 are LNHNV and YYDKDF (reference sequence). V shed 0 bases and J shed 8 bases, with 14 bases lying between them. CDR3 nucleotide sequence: TGTGCCACCAGCAGAGATCAAGACAGGAGGGATGAGCAGTTCTTC. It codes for CATSRDQDRRDEQFF.

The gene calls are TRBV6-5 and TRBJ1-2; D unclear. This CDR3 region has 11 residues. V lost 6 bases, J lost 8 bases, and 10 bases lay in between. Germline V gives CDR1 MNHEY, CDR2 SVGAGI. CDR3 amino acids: CASRGNGGYTF. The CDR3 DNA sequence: TGTGCCAGCAGGGGGAACGGAGGCTACACCTTC.

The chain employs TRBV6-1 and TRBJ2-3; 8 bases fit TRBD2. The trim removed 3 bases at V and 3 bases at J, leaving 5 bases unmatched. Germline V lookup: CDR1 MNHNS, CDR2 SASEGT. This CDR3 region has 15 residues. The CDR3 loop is CASSDGRAITDTQYF. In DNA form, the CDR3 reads TGTGCCAGCAGTGACGGGAGGGCCATTACAGATACGCAGTATTTT.

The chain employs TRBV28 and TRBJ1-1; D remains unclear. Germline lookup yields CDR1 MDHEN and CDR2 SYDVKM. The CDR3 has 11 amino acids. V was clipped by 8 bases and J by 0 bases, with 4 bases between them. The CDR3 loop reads CASHMNTEAFF. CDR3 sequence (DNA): TGTGCCAGCCATATGAACACTGAAGCTTTCTTT.

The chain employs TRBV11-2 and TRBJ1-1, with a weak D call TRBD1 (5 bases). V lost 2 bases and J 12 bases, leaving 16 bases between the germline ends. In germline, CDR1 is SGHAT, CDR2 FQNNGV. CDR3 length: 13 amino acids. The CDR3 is CASSLFDSPFSFF. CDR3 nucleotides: TGTGCCAGCAGCTTATTTGACAGTCCCTTCTCTTTCTTT.

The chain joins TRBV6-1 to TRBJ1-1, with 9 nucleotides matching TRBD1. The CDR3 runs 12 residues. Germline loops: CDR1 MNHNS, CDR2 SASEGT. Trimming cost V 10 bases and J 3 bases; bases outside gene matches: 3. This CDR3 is CAIGTGYTEAFF. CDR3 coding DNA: TGTGCCATTGGGACAGGGTACACTGAAGCTTTCTTT.

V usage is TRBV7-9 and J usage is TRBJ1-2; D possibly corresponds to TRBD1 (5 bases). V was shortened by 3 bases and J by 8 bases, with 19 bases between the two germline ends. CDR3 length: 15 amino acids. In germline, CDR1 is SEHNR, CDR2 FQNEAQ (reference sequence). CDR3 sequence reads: CASSLVFGGGEGYTF. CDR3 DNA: TGTGCCAGCAGCTTGGTATTCGGTGGAGGGGAAGGCTACACCTTC.

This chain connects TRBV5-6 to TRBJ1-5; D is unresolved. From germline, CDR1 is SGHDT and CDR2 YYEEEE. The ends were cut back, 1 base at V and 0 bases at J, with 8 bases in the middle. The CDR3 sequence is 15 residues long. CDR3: CASSLFQLSNQPQHF. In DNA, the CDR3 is TGTGCCAGCAGCTTGTTTCAACTTAGCAATCAGCCCCAGCATTTT.

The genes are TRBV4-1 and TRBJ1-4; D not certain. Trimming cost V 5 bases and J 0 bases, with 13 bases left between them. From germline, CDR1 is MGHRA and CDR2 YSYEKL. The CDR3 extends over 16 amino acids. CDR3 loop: CASSFSTDATNEKLFF. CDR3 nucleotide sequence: TGCGCCAGCAGCTTTTCTACGGACGCAACTAATGAAAAACTGTTTTTT.